Presented here are 8 T cell receptor beta chains from one specimen sequenced in a study of OX40 agonist ivuxolimab in advanced cancers. TCRdb keeps only in-frame clones here, not all; method: immunoSEQ multiplex PCR. The sample lists about 84,000 clones, around 94% occurring once. Material: CD4+ or CD8+ T cells sorted from blood, obtained in a trial of the OX40 agonist ivuxolimab. The receptors here all came from an adult with an advanced solid tumor such as melanoma, head and neck, liver or kidney cancer.

This clone came up once. The chain is built from TRBV9 and TRBJ2-3, with a weak D call TRBD2 (6 bases). This CDR3 region has 15 residues. V was clipped by 4 bases and J by 4 bases, with 16 bases between them. Germline values: CDR1 SGDLS, CDR2 YYNGEE. CDR3 DNA sequence: TGTGCCAGCAGCCTCTCGGGAGCTCTCCCAGATACGCAGTATTTT. This sequence encodes CASSLSGALPDTQYF.

This chain links TRBV9 with TRBJ2-6; no firm D call. The CDR3 contains 14 residues. CDR1 is SGDLS, CDR2 YYNGEE, per germline. Between the trimmed V and J ends, which lost 0 bases and 4 bases, there was a span of 5 bases. The CDR3 here is CASSVESGANVLTF. CDR3 bases: TGTGCCAGCAGCGTAGAATCCGGGGCCAACGTCCTGACTTTC.

The gene calls are TRBV4-3 and TRBJ2-7, with 10 bases that match TRBD2. Losses at the gene ends were 1 base for V and 4 bases for J; bases not matched to a gene: 10. CDR3 length: 17 amino acids. Germline V gene sequence: CDR1 LGHNA, CDR2 YSLEER. The CDR3 DNA sequence: TGCGCCAGCAGCCAAGGAAGAGGTCTAGCGGGGGCATACGAGCAGTACTTC. Translating gives CASSQGRGLAGAYEQYF.

The chain employs TRBV5-6 and TRBJ1-1; D perhaps matches TRBD1 (5 bases). The CDR3 spans 15 residues. Trimming left V 0 bases short and J 0 bases short, with 9 bases between. Germline CDR1 is SGHDT and CDR2 is YYEEEE. CDR3 DNA sequence: TGTGCCAGCAGCTTGGGAGGACACCTGAACACTGAAGCTTTCTTT. Its protein is CASSLGGHLNTEAFF. The entire variable domain, with the rest obtained from reference TRBV5-6 and TRBJ1-1, is as follows: DAGVTQSPTHLIKTRGQQVTLRCSPKSGHDTVSWYQQALGQGPQFIFQYYEEEERQRGNFPDRFSGHQFPNYSSELNVNALLLGDSALYLCASSLGGHLNTEAFFGQGTRLTVV.

The chain carries TRBV7-3 and TRBJ2-5, with TRBD1 matching over 9 bases. The CDR3 has 17 residues. Germline CDR1 reads SGHTA; CDR2 reads FQGTGA. V lost 5 bases to trimming and J lost 4 bases; unmatched junction nucleotides: 14. The CDR3 protein is CASSQKPGQGGVETQYF. DNA of the CDR3: TGTGCCAGCAGCCAAAAGCCGGGACAGGGTGGGGTAGAGACCCAGTACTTC.

This sequence joins TRBV9 and TRBJ2-5; TRBD1 matches 10 bases. CDR3 length: 16 amino acids. Germline V lookup: CDR1 SGDLS, CDR2 YYNGEE. V was clipped by 4 bases and J by 5 bases; unmatched bases: 11. The CDR3 region has the DNA TGTGCCAGCAGCCTAAACCGGGACAGGGGAGGGGAGACCCAGTACTTC. It codes for CASSLNRDRGGETQYF.

This chain links TRBV7-9 with TRBJ2-5; 9 positions match TRBD1. CDR1 is SEHNR and CDR2 is FQNEAQ in the germline V gene (reference sequence). V trimming: 3 bases; J trimming: 5 bases; junction bases outside the gene matches: 7. CDR3 size: 15 residues. The CDR3 is CASSFYRGQGETQYF. Here the CDR3 DNA reads TGTGCCAGCAGCTTTTACAGGGGGCAAGGGGAGACCCAGTACTTC. Variable domain in full (rest from reference TRBV7-9 and TRBJ2-5): DTGVSQNPRHKITKRGQNVTFRCDPISEHNRLYWYRQTLGQGPEFLTYFQNEAQLEKSRLLSDRFSAERPKGSFSTLEIQRTEQGDSAMYLCASSFYRGQGETQYFGPGTRLLVL.

The V call is TRBV28, the J call TRBJ2-7, with 8 bases aligning to TRBD2. Germline-derived CDR1 and CDR2 are MDHEN and SYDVKM. The CDR3 totals 16 residues. V lost 6 bases and J lost 2; bases outside the gene matches: 12. CDR3 sequence (DNA): TGTGCCAGCAGACCCACTACCGGGACTAGTCCCTACGAGCAGTACTTC. It encodes CASRPTTGTSPYEQYF. Together with reference TRBV28 and TRBJ2-7, the CDR3 gives the full variable domain: DVKVTQSSRYLVKRTGEKVFLECVQDMDHENMFWYRQDPGLGLRLIYFSYDVKMKEKGDIPEGYSVSREKKERFSLILESASTNQTSMYLCASRPTTGTSPYEQYFGPGTRLTVT.